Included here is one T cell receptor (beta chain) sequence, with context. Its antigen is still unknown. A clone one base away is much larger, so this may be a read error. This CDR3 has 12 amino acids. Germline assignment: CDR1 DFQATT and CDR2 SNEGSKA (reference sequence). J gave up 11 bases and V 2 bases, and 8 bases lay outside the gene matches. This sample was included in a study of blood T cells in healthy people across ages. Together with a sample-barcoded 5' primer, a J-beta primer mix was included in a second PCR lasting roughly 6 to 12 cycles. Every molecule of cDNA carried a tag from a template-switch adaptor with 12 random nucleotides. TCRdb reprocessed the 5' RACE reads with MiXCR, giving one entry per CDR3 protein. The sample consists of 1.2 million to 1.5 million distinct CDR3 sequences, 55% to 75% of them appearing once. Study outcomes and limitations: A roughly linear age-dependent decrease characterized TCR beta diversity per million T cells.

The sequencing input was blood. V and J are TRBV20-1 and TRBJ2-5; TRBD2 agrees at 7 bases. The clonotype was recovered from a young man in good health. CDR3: CSARLADNEQYF. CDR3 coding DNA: TGCAGTGCTAGACTAGCGGACAATGAGCAGTACTTC.